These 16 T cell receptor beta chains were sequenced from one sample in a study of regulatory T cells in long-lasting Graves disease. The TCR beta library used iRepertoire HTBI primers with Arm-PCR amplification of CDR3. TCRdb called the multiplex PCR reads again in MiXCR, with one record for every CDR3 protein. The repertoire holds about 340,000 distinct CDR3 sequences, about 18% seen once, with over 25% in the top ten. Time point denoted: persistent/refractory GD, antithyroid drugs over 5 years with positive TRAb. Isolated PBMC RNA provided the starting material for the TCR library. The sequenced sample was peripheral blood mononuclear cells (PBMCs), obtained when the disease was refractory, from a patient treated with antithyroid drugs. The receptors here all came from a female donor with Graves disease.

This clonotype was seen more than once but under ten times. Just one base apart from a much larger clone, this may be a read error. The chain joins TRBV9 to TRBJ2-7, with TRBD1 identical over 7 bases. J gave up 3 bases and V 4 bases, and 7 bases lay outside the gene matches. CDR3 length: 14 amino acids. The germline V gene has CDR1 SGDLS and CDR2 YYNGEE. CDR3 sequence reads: CASSPRQGIYEQYF. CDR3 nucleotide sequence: TGTGCCAGCAGCCCAAGACAGGGAATCTACGAGCAGTACTTC. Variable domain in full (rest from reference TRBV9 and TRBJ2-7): DSGVTQTPKHLITATGQRVTLRCSPRSGDLSVYWYQQSLDQGLQFLIQYYNGEERAKGNILERFSAQQFPDLHSELNLSSLELGDSALYFCASSPRQGIYEQYFGPGTRLTVT.

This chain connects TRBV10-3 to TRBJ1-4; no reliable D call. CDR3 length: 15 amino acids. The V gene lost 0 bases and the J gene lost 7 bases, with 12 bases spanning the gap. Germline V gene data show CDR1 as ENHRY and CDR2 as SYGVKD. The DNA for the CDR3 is TGTGCCATCAGTGAGTCCCAGGTGACCGGTGAAAAACTGTTTTTT. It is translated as CAISESQVTGEKLFF.

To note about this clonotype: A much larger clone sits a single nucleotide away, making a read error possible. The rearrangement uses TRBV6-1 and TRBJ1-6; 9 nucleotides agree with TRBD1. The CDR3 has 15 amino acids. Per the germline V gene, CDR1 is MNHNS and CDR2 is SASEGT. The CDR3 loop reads CASTTGGQGMSPPHF. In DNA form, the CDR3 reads TGTGCCAGCACCACGGGGGGACAGGGAATGTCACCCCCCCACTTT.

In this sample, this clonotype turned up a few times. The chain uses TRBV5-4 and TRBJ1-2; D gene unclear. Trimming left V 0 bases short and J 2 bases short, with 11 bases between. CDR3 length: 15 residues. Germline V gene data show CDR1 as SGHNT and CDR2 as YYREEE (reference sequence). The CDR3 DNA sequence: TGTGCCAGCAGCTTGGGCAAAAACCCAAACTATGGCTACACCTTC. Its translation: CASSLGKNPNYGYTF.

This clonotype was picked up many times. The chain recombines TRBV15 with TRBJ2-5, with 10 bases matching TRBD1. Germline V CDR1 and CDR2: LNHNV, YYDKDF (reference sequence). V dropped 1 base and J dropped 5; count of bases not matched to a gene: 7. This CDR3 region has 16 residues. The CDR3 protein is CATSRGTPGQGETQYF. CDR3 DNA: TGTGCCACCAGCAGAGGTACCCCGGGACAGGGGGAGACCCAGTACTTC.

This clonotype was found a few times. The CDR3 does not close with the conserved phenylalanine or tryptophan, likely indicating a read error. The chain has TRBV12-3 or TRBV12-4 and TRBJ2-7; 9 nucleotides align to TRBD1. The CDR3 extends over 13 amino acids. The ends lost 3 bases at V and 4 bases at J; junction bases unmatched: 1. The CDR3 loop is CASSFGQGYEQYL. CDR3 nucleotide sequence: TGTGCCAGCAGTTTCGGACAGGGGTACGAGCAGTACCTC.

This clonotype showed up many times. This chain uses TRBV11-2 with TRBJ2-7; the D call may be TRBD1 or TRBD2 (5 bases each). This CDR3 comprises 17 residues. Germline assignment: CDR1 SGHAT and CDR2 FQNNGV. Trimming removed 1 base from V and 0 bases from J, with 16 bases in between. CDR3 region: CASSLGPGQGSSYEQYF. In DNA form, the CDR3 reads TGTGCCAGCAGCTTAGGTCCGGGGCAGGGATCCTCCTACGAGCAGTACTTC.

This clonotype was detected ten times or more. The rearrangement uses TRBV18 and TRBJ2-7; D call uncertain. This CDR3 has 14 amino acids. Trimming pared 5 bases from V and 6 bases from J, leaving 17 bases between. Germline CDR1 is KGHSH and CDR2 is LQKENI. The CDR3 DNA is TGTGCCAGCTCATCACAAAACCCTGTGTTCGAGCAGTACTTC. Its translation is CASSSQNPVFEQYF.

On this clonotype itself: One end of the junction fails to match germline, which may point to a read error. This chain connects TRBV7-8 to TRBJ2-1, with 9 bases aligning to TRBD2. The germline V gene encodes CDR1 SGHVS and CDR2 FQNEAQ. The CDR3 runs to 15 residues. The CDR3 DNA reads TGTGCCAGCAGGTTAGCGGGAGTAGGGGGATATGAGCAGTTCTTC. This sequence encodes CASRLAGVGGYEQFF.

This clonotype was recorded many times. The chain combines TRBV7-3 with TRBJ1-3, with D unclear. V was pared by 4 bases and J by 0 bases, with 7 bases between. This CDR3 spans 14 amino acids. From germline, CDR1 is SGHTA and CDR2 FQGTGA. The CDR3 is CASSSQSSGNTIYF. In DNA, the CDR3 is TGTGCCAGCAGCTCCCAAAGCTCTGGAAACACCATATATTTT.

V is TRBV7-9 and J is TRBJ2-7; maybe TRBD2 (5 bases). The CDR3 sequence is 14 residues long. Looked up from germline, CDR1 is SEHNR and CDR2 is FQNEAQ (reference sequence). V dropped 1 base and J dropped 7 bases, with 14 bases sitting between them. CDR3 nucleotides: TGTGCCAGCAGCTTAGGGACTTCCGTAGGGGAGCAGTACTTC. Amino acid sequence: CASSLGTSVGEQYF.

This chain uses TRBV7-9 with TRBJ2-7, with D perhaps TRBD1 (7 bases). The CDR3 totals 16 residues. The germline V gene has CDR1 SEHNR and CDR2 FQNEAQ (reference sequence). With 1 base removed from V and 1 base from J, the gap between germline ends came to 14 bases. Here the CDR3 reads CASSLVGRGVSYEQYF. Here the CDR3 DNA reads TGTGCCAGCAGCTTAGTGGGCAGGGGGGTTTCCTACGAGCAGTACTTC. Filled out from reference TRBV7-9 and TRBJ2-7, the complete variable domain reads DTGVSQNPRHKITKRGQNVTFRCDPISEHNRLYWYRQTLGQGPEFLTYFQNEAQLEKSRLLSDRFSAERPKGSFSTLEIQRTEQGDSAMYLCASSLVGRGVSYEQYFGPGTRLTVT.

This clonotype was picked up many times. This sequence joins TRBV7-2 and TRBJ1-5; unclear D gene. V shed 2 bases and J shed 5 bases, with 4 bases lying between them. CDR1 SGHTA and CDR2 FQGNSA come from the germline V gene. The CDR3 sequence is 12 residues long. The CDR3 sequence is CASSLPHQPQHF. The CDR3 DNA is TGTGCCAGCAGCTTACCGCATCAGCCCCAGCATTTT.

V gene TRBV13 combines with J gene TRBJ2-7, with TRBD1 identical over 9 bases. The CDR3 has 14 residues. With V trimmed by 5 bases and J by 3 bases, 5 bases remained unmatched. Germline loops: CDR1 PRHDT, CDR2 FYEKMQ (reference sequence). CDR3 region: CASSPRDRDYEQYF. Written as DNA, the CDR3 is TGTGCCAGCAGCCCCCGGGACAGGGACTACGAGCAGTACTTC.

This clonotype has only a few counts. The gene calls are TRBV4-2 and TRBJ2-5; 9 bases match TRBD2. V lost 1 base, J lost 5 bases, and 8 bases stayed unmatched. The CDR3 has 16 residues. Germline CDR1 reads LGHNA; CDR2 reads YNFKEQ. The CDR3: CASSQGSGRFMETQYF. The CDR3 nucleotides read TGTGCCAGCAGCCAAGGGAGCGGGAGGTTTATGGAGACCCAGTACTTC.

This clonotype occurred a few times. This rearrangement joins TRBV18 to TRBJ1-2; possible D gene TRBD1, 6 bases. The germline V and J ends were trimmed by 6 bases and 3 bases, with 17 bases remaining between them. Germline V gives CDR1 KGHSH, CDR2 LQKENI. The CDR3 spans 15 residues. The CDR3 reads CASSPSGGPYYGYTF. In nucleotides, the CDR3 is TGTGCCAGCTCGCCCAGCGGGGGGCCTTACTATGGCTACACCTTC.